This T cell receptor beta chain was identified during a study of blood T cell repertoires in COVID-19. Study details: Researchers got acute and convalescent COVID-19 samples from the United States, Italy and Spain.

Germline V lookup: CDR1 MNHNS, CDR2 SASEGT. The CDR3 is made up of 14 amino acids. Losses at the gene ends were 6 bases for V and 4 bases for J; bases not matched to a gene: 8. The authors' processing: From reference gene primer amplification, estimates of nucleated cell counts were derived. The method was immunoSEQ multiplex PCR; TCRdb's version includes in-frame clones alone and lacks a portion of them. V and J calls plus clone size are reproduced from that table; the DNA served to infer D and trimming. Of approximately 270,000 clones listed, 75% to 90% are singletons. The TCR was taken from a man aged 25-40 years with acute or convalescent COVID-19. The chain has TRBV6-1 and TRBJ1-1; TRBD1 matches 7 bases. Sequences were obtained from peripheral blood. CDR3 DNA: TGTGCCAGCAGACTAAGGGGGCAAGTCACTGAAGCTTTCTTT. This translates into CASRLRGQVTEAFF.